This T cell receptor beta chain stems from a study of cytotoxic CD8 clonotypes in ibrutinib-treated CLL (dated by TCRdb to about 2021). Notes on the research overall: The cohort had about a dozen relapsed/refractory and more than 14 treatment-naive patients; roughly 18 were IGHV unmutated. Partial responses were observed in roughly 24 patients and complete responses in 2; after a median follow-up of around 68 months, remission was maintained in roughly 15 patients and progression was observed in around twelve. Response samples were taken after a median of approximately a year on treatment, ranging from 6 to 36 months. An average of approximately 260,000 productive templates and tens of thousands of productive rearrangements was obtained per sample. Longitudinal samples were available for about 30% of the roughly 86 trial participants. Cryopreserved peripheral blood mononuclear cells were obtained prior to treatment, at the time of response, and at either disease progression or sustained remission. Patients were still on ibrutinib when every remission and progressive disease sample was collected. What the authors observed across the whole study: Clonality increased at ibrutinib response, stayed stable in sustained remission, and fell back toward baseline at progression. Baseline clonality was found to be higher than that of age-matched healthy donors and was strongly correlated with circulating CD8+ T-cell counts. Sustained-remission and progressing patients did not have matched sampling times, and lymph node repertoires were not examined. Public clonotypes were rare and either shrank or stayed stable during treatment, and the rise in clonality at ibrutinib response reflected expansion of private clonotypes.

The V and J ends are trimmed by 5 bases and 6 bases, leaving 10 bases between them. For CDR1 and CDR2, the germline V gene (reference sequence) lists SEHNR and FQNEAQ. Including cysteine and phenylalanine, the CDR3 has 12 amino acids. Kept here is only the CDR3 DNA, which spans 36 bases and is read in frame from base 1. This specimen's time point label, interpreted: about a year on ibrutinib. For TCR beta library preparation, around 2.2 micrograms of genomic DNA was extracted from cryopreserved PBMCs. Longitudinal blood samples from CLL patients on ibrutinib monotherapy were analyzed using high-throughput TCR beta sequencing. The patients were enrolled in a single-center, open-label phase 2 trial of ibrutinib monotherapy. Worth noting for this clone: There is no known antigen for this receptor. Base qualities were left out, and no much larger clone turns up one base away.

On a MiSeq, deep resolution sequencing aimed for a depth between 1 in 1 million and 1 in 200,000 T cells, with each clonotype covered approximately 9.2x on average. The immunoSEQ hsTCRB Kit was used to generate the TCR beta libraries. In the authors' own workflow: Data were analyzed with ImmunoSEQ Data Assistant and ImmunoSEQ Analyzer, with V, D and J genes assigned per IMGT definitions. Clonality, with values ranging from 0 to 1, was calculated as one minus the normalized Shannon entropy of productive rearrangement frequencies. Only overrepresented clonotypes making up at least 0.05% of each patient's repertoire were included in the public clonotype analysis. Fewer than 15 repertoires from age-matched healthy donors, obtained from immuneACCESS, served as clonality controls. The clones in this table, taken by TCRdb from immuneACCESS, are in-frame only. Not every clone is retained; where verified, under half of the shortfall comes from an unresolved V gene, and the cause of the rest is unknown. V, J and clone size derive from that table, while D and trimming were established from the DNA sequence. For this sample the table gives roughly 130,000 clones, of which over 60% were detected only once. The ten most abundant clones make up over 10% of the sample.

This clonotype was sampled from a human donor with chronic lymphocytic leukemia. Recombination connected TRBV7-9 to TRBJ1-1; the D segment cannot be called with confidence. The source material was PBMCs, sampled after 12 months of ibrutinib treatment. This receptor has the CDR3 CASSLSLPEAFF. The bases are TGTGCCAGCAGCCTTAGTCTCCCTGAAGCTTTCTTT.